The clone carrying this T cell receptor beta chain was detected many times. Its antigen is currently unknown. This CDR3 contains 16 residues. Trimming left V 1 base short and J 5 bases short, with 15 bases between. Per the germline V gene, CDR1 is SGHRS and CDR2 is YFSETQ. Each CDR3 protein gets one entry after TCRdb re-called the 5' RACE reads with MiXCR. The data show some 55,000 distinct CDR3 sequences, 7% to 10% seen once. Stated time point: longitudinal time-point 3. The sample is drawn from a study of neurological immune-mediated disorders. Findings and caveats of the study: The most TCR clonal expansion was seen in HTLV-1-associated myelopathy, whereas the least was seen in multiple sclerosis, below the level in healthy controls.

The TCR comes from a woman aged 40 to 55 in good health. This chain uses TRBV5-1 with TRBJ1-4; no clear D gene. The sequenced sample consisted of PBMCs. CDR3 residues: CASSLHLAPGNEKLFF. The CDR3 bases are TGCGCCAGCAGCTTGCATTTGGCACCCGGAAATGAAAAACTGTTTTTT.